This TCR beta chain was captured by sequencing in a study of blood T cell repertoires in COVID-19. Overall study: Sample material is recorded as cDNA or gDNA derived from T cells, B-cell-depleted T cells, or PBMCs.

In the original processing: The assay estimated nucleated cells by amplifying reference gene primers. Method: immunoSEQ multiplex PCR; TCRdb's copy keeps in-frame clones and lacks some. The V and J calls and the clone size are those of that table, but D and trimming were determined from the DNA. The sample lists 150,000 to 200,000 clones, 87% occurring once. Participants' own reports of clinical history determined their cohort assignment. The CDR3 extends over 16 amino acids. In germline, CDR1 is LNHDA, CDR2 SQIVND (reference sequence). The junction had 6 bases not matched to a gene; V was cut back by 1 base and J by 1 base.

The clonotype was recovered from a human donor with acute COVID-19. The donor label of this sample is uncertain. The material sequenced was PBMCs or T cells enriched from blood (not recorded which). The genes are TRBV19 and TRBJ1-1; 7 bases match TRBD1. The CDR3 here is CASSIGRQGGNTEAFF. The CDR3 DNA follows: TGTGCCAGTAGTATAGGGAGGCAGGGGGGGAACACTGAAGCTTTCTTT.